The clone carrying this T cell receptor (beta chain) was counted a few times. This specimen comes from a study of blood T cells in healthy people across ages. They isolated at least 6 million PBMCs from each sample. Extraction yielded at least 5.5 micrograms of total RNA per sample. Combining a sample-barcoded 5' primer with a J-beta primer mix, a second PCR ran for 7 to 11 cycles. MiXCR, applied by TCRdb to the 5' RACE reads, yields one record per CDR3 protein. Seen here are about 1,500,000 distinct CDR3 sequences, approximately 40% observed once, and the top ten hold 7.9%. V dropped 8 bases and J dropped 5; count of bases not matched to a gene: 6. Per germline, CDR1 SGHAT and CDR2 FQNNGV. The CDR3 totals 12 residues.

The chain carries TRBV11-2 and TRBJ2-7; 7 bases agree with TRBD2. Sample: blood. The clonotype originates from a woman under 30 in good health. This chain's CDR3 is CASRGDGDEQYF. The CDR3 nucleotides are TGTGCCAGCCGGGGGGATGGGGACGAGCAGTACTTC. Based on the CDR3 plus reference TRBV11-2 and TRBJ2-7, the full variable domain is EAGVAQSPRYKIIEKRQSVAFWCNPISGHATLYWYQQILGQGPKLLIQFQNNGVVDDSQLPKDRFSAERLKGVDSTLKIQPAKLEDSAVYLCASRGDGDEQYFGPGTRLTVT.